The T cell receptor beta chain described here comes from a study of blood T cell repertoires in COVID-19. The wider study: The United States, Italy and Spain supplied acute and convalescent COVID-19 samples. T cells, B-cell-depleted T cells, or PBMCs provided the cDNA or gDNA that served as material.

In the authors' workflow: Amplification from reference gene primers served as the basis for estimated nucleated cell counts. Assay: immunoSEQ multiplex PCR; the TCRdb copy retains only in-frame clones and omits some. Clone size and V and J calls were adopted from that table, with D and trimming inferred from the DNA. Found here are approximately 190,000 clones, about 86% of them singletons; the top ten hold approximately 14%. The J segment lost 6 bases and the V segment lost 7 bases, leaving 3 bases of the junction unmatched. Germline CDR1 SGHDN, CDR2 FVKESK. There are 14 residues in the CDR3. The sample was peripheral blood. This TCR was sampled from a man aged 25 to 40 with active or convalescent COVID-19. This chain uses TRBV14 with TRBJ2-1, with 13 bases fitting TRBD2. The CDR3 bases are TGTGCCAGCACCAGGACTAGCGGGAGCAATGAGCAGTTCTTC. Protein sequence: CASTRTSGSNEQFF.